This TCR beta chain was recovered during a study of PD-1 blockade in classical Hodgkin lymphoma. Overall study context: On a schedule of every 2 weeks, patients received nivolumab 3 mg/kg intravenously. Regarding the study as a whole: Baseline TCR diversity was reportedly lower in newly diagnosed patients than in healthy donors. It was reported as lower still in relapsed/refractory patients. The diversity seen at baseline in complete responders resembled that of newly diagnosed patients. The origin of the repertoire differences remains undefined, with disease activity or prior therapy as possible causes.

Each of the patients experienced relapse following autologous stem cell transplantation, and their brentuximab vedotin exposure differed. Here immunoSEQ multiplex PCR was the method, and the copy in TCRdb shows in-frame clones only, minus some. The sample shows fewer than 75,000 clones, 70% to 90% of them seen only once. As for this clone: Its antigen is unknown. Relative to the germline gene, one junction end is altered; a read error may explain this.

Germline-derived CDR1 and CDR2 are LGHNA and YNFKEQ. This CDR3 has 15 residues. The chain couples TRBV4-2 to TRBJ2-7, with 8 bases aligning to TRBD2. This material consisted of peripheral blood mononuclear cells (PBMCs), taken before the second cycle of nivolumab. This sequence originates from a human donor with classical Hodgkin lymphoma. CDR3 in amino acids: CASSQDVNVLAGVDF. CDR3 DNA: TGTGCCAGCAGCCAAGACGTCAACGTCCTAGCGGGTGTCGACTTC.